The clone carrying this T cell receptor (beta chain) appeared once. Its antigen is undetermined. The CDR3 runs to 14 residues. V was clipped by 4 bases and J by 2 bases, with 12 bases between them. CDR1 and CDR2 (germline): SQVTM, ANQGSEA. The data stem from a study of T cell repertoires in cytomegalovirus infection. MiXCR, run by TCRdb on the reads, gives a single entry per CDR3 protein. The sample consists of approximately 76,000 distinct CDR3 sequences, about 40% of them appearing once. The sample consisted of CD8+ T cells from cultured PBMCs, taken from culture after CMV antigen stimulation. The receptor was isolated from a human donor in good health (CMV status not recorded). Some clones in this sample may be carry-over from other donors' samples. V is TRBV29-1 and J is TRBJ1-3; maybe TRBD1 (5 bases). The CDR3 is CSVAVWGAGNTIYF. DNA for the CDR3: TGCAGCGTTGCCGTTTGGGGGGCTGGAAACACCATATATTTT.